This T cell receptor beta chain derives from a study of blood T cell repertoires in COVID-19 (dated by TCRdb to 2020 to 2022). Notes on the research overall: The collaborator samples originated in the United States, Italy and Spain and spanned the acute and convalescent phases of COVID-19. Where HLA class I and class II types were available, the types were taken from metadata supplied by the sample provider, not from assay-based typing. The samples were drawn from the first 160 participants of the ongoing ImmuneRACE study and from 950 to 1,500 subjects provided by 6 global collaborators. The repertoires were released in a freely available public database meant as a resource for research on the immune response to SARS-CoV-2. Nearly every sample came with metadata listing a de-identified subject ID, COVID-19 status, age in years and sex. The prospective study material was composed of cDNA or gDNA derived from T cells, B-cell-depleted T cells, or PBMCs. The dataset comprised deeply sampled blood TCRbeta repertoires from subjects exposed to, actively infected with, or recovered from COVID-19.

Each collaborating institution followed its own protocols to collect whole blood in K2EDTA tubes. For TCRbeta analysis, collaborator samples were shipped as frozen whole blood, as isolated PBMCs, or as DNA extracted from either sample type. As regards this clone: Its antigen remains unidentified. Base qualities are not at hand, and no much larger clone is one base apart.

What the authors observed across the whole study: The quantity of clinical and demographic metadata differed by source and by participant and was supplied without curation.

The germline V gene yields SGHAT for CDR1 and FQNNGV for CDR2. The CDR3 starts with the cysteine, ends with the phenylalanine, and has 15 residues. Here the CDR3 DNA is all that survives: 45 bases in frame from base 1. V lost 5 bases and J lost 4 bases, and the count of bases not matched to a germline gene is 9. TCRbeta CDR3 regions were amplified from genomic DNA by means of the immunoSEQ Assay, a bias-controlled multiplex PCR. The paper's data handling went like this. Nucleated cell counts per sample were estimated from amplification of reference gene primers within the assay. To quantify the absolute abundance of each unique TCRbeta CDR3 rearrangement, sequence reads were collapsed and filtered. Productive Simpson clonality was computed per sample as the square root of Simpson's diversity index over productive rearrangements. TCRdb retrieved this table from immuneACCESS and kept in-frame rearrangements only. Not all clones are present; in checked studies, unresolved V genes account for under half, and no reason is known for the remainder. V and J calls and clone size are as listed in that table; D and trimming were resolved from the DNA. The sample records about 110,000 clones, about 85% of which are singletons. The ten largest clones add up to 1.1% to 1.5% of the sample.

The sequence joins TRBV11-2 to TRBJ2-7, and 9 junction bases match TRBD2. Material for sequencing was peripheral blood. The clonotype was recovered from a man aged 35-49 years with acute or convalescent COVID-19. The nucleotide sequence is TGTGCCAGCAGCCCTAGCGGGGACCCACCTTACGAGCAGTACTTC. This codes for CASSPSGDPPYEQYF. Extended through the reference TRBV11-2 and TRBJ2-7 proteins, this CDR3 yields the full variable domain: EAGVAQSPRYKIIEKRQSVAFWCNPISGHATLYWYQQILGQGPKLLIQFQNNGVVDDSQLPKDRFSAERLKGVDSTLKIQPAKLEDSAVYLCASSPSGDPPYEQYFGPGTRLTVT.